The 20 T cell receptor beta chains presented below share a single source sample, sequenced in a study of shared T cell receptors in the human thymus. The protocol was immunoSEQ multiplex PCR, while the TCRdb copy is restricted to in-frame clones and leaves out a portion. The table lists 700,000 or so clones, approximately 85% of them singletons. The same sample was also studied in work on human thymus T cells.

Sequenced input: thymocytes. The origin of the receptors is a girl under two years old with a congenital heart defect.

J is TRBJ2-3 and V is TRBV6-1; 9 bases align to TRBD1. Germline trimming cut 6 bases from V and 5 bases from J; bases unmatched to any gene: 6. Germline-derived CDR1 and CDR2 are MNHNS and SASEGT. CDR3 length: 14 amino acids. CDR3 sequence (DNA): TGTGCCAGCAGGTTGGGACAGGGAAGAGATACGCAGTATTTT. Its translation is CASRLGQGRDTQYF.

This chain links TRBV19 with TRBJ2-4, with D maybe TRBD1 (6 bases). V lost 7 bases and J lost 1, with 26 bases in between. The CDR3 contains 19 residues. The germline V gene encodes CDR1 LNHDA and CDR2 SQIVND (reference sequence). In nucleotides, the CDR3 is TGTGCCAGTAACAGCATCGACAGGCCCCTCGAGGGGGCCAAAAACATTCAGTACTTC. Translating gives CASNSIDRPLEGAKNIQYF.

J is TRBJ1-4 and V is TRBV7-9, with 7 nucleotides matching TRBD1. CDR1 and CDR2 from the germline V gene are SEHNR and FQNEAQ (reference sequence). The V gene end was trimmed by 4 bases and the J gene end by 6 bases; junction bases not matched to a gene: 8. The CDR3 has 15 residues. The DNA of the CDR3 is TGTGCCAGCAGCTCCCCAGACAGGGATCATGAAAAACTGTTTTTT. Translated, it gives CASSSPDRDHEKLFF.

The V call is TRBV27, the J call TRBJ1-1, with D unresolved. CDR3 size: 15 residues. V lost 0 bases to trimming and J lost 5 bases, with 13 bases between them. Germline V CDR1 and CDR2: MNHEY, SMNVEV (reference sequence). The chain's CDR3 is CASSLSYRERTEAFF. The CDR3 coding sequence is TGTGCCAGCAGTTTATCCTACCGCGAGCGGACTGAAGCTTTCTTT.

The V gene is TRBV6-1, the J gene TRBJ1-2, with TRBD1 identical over 7 bases. V lost 4 bases to trimming and J lost 7 bases; unmatched junction nucleotides: 12. Germline lookup yields CDR1 MNHNS and CDR2 SASEGT. This CDR3 spans 15 amino acids. The CDR3 protein is CASSGPKGARGGYTF. CDR3 sequence (DNA): TGTGCCAGCAGTGGACCCAAGGGGGCGCGTGGTGGCTACACCTTC.

The sample holds a few counts of this clone. The genes are TRBV10-3 and TRBJ1-2; 10 positions agree with TRBD1. The CDR3 covers 17 residues. V dropped 3 bases and J dropped 2; count of bases not matched to a gene: 9. Germline CDR1 ENHRY, CDR2 SYGVKD. Here the CDR3 DNA reads TGTGCCATCAGTGAAGGGACAGGGGTATTAGGCAACTATGGCTACACCTTC. This sequence encodes CAISEGTGVLGNYGYTF.

The chain couples TRBV5-1 to TRBJ2-2; D might be TRBD1 (6 bases). The CDR3 has 15 residues. The germline V gene has CDR1 SGHRS and CDR2 YFSETQ. Between the trimmed V and J ends, which lost 0 bases and 5 bases, there was a span of 11 bases. CDR3 DNA sequence: TGCGCCAGCAGCTTGGGACAGGTGGGGACCGGGGAGCTGTTTTTT. Its protein product is CASSLGQVGTGELFF.

The rearrangement joins TRBV6-1 to TRBJ1-1; D remains unclear. V was clipped by 2 bases and J by 3 bases, with 13 bases between them. The CDR3 is made up of 15 amino acids. CDR1 and CDR2 from the germline V gene are MNHNS and SASEGT. The CDR3 here is CASSESPPPDTEAFF. CDR3 nucleotides: TGTGCCAGCAGTGAATCCCCCCCGCCGGACACTGAAGCTTTCTTT.

Comment on this clone: Germline and junction disagree at one end, which may indicate a read error. The gene calls are TRBV28 and TRBJ1-1; TRBD1 matches 7 bases. The CDR3 length is 12 residues. Per germline, CDR1 MDHEN and CDR2 SYDVKM. Here the CDR3 reads CASSLSPMGQFF. The CDR3 DNA is TGTGCCAGCAGTTTATCACCAATGGGACAGTTTTTT.

The rearrangement links TRBV9 to TRBJ1-1; 9 bases align to TRBD1. CDR1 SGDLS and CDR2 YYNGEE come from the germline V gene. J lost 2 bases, V lost 4 bases, and 6 bases had no gene match. The CDR3 length is 15 residues. Here the CDR3 DNA reads TGTGCCAGCAGCTCTGCGACAGGGGGAAACACTGAAGCTTTCTTT. Translation gives CASSSATGGNTEAFF.

This clone came up a few times. The chain uses TRBV14 and TRBJ2-1, with a tentative D call TRBD2 (6 bases). CDR3 length: 21 amino acids. Looked up from germline, CDR1 is SGHDN and CDR2 is FVKESK. The V and J ends lost 0 bases and 2 bases respectively, with 26 bases between them. The CDR3 nucleotides read TGTGCCAGCAGCCAAGAGAATCTGTCCATAGCGGAAAGGCTTACCTACAATGAGCAGTTCTTC. Protein: CASSQENLSIAERLTYNEQFF. Drawing the rest from reference TRBV14 and TRBJ2-1, the complete variable domain is EAGVTQFPSHSVIEKGQTVTLRCDPISGHDNLYWYRRVMGKEIKFLLHFVKESKQDESGMPNNRFLAERTGGTYSTLKVQPAELEDSGVYFCASSQENLSIAERLTYNEQFFGPGTRLTVL.

The rearrangement links TRBV6-5 to TRBJ1-1, with D uncertain. The germline V gene has CDR1 MNHEY and CDR2 SVGAGI. This CDR3 is 14 amino acids long. V was trimmed by 0 bases and J by 1 base, leaving 6 bases between them. CDR3 DNA: TGTGCCAGCAGTTACTCGGCTGGGAACACTGAAGCTTTCTTT. It translates to CASSYSAGNTEAFF.

This clone was counted between two and nine times. The chain recombines TRBV25-1 with TRBJ1-2, with TRBD1 matching 9 bases. V was pared by 5 bases and J by 3 bases, with 4 bases of the junction left unmatched. CDR3 size: 14 residues. Germline-derived CDR1 and CDR2 are MGHDK and SYGVNS. The CDR3 here is CASSRTGVDYGYTF. As DNA, the CDR3 is TGTGCCAGCAGTAGGACAGGGGTAGACTATGGCTACACCTTC.

The J gene is TRBJ1-4, the V gene TRBV10-3; D may be TRBD1 (5 bases). Germline CDR1 is ENHRY and CDR2 is SYGVKD. V dropped 8 bases and J dropped 7 bases, with 14 bases sitting between them. The CDR3 totals 13 residues. The CDR3 region is CAIPSFGAEKLFF. The CDR3 bases are TGTGCCATCCCGTCCTTTGGGGCTGAAAAACTGTTTTTT.

This chain uses TRBV5-4 with TRBJ1-1, with 7 positions matching TRBD1. Germline V CDR1 and CDR2: SGHNT, YYREEE (reference sequence). V shed 4 bases and J 0 bases; nucleotides not matched to a gene: 9. This CDR3 has 16 residues. CDR3 coding DNA: TGTGCCAGCAGCGGGGGCGGGGACAGCATGAACACTGAAGCTTTCTTT. Its protein product is CASSGGGDSMNTEAFF.

The V gene is TRBV6-6, the J gene TRBJ1-1; no firm D call. The CDR3 has 14 amino acids. V was clipped by 6 bases and J by 1 base, with 12 bases between them. CDR1 is MNHNY, CDR2 SVGAGI, per germline (reference sequence). The CDR3 bases are TGTGCCAGCAGCCCCCCGCCGGGGAACACTGAAGCTTTCTTT. Protein sequence: CASSPPPGNTEAFF.

The genes are TRBV6-5 and TRBJ1-1, with a weak D call TRBD1 (5 bases). There are 11 residues in the CDR3. V lost 6 bases and J 7 bases, leaving 9 bases between the germline ends. CDR1 MNHEY and CDR2 SVGAGI come from the germline V gene. The CDR3 region has the DNA TGTGCCAGCAGCCACGACAGTGAAGCTTTCTTT. Translating it yields CASSHDSEAFF.

There are a few counts of this clone. The V and J genes are TRBV2 and TRBJ1-4, with D tentatively TRBD1 (5 bases). Germline CDR1 and CDR2: SNHLY and FYNNEI. The CDR3 covers 17 residues. Trimming pared 6 bases from V and 0 bases from J, leaving 17 bases between. The CDR3 sequence: CASSSQGEGPTNEKLFF. The CDR3 DNA reads TGTGCCAGCAGCAGCCAAGGGGAAGGGCCAACTAATGAAAAACTGTTTTTT. The full variable domain, its missing parts supplied by reference TRBV2 and TRBJ1-4, is EPEVTQTPSHQVTQMGQEVILRCVPISNHLYFYWYRQILGQKVEFLVSFYNNEISEKSEIFDDQFSVERPDGSNFTLKIRSTKLEDSAMYFCASSSQGEGPTNEKLFFGSGTQLSVL.

The rearrangement joins TRBV6-1 to TRBJ2-6; 8 positions agree with TRBD1. Germline trimming cut 2 bases from V and 2 bases from J; bases unmatched to any gene: 2. The CDR3 has 16 amino acids. Germline lookup yields CDR1 MNHNS and CDR2 SASEGT. CDR3 DNA sequence: TGTGCCAGCAGTGAACCGACAGGGGCTGGGGCCAACGTCCTGACTTTC. Protein: CASSEPTGAGANVLTF.

The J gene is TRBJ1-2, the V gene TRBV14; D call uncertain. CDR3 length equals 15 residues. Deletions cut 0 bases from V and 4 bases from J, with 12 bases between. Looked up from germline, CDR1 is SGHDN and CDR2 is FVKESK. CDR3 in DNA: TGTGCCAGCAGCCAAGATTATTGGCAGTTCTATGGCTACACCTTC. It yields the protein CASSQDYWQFYGYTF.